The 23 T cell receptor beta chains listed next were all sequenced from one sample in a study of blood T cell repertoires in COVID-19. Data came from immunoSEQ multiplex PCR; TCRdb stores just in-frame clones and leaves some out. The sample carries tens of thousands of clones, over 85% recorded once. The sample comprised peripheral blood. The receptors come from a human donor in a cohort sampled during active COVID-19.

Concerning this clone itself: Other DNA sequences of this sample code for an identical CDR3. This chain joins TRBV9 and TRBJ2-2; D is perhaps TRBD2 (6 bases). The germline V and J ends were trimmed by 0 bases and 0 bases, with 6 bases remaining between them. This CDR3 region has 15 residues. Germline-derived CDR1 and CDR2 are SGDLS and YYNGEE. CDR3 protein: CASSVGGANTGELFF. The CDR3 DNA reads TGTGCCAGCAGCGTAGGCGGGGCGAACACCGGGGAGCTGTTTTTT.

The rearrangement joins TRBV5-4 to TRBJ1-2; tentatively, D is TRBD1 (5 bases). This CDR3 region has 15 residues. V was cut by 0 bases and J by 5 bases, with 14 bases left in between. In germline, CDR1 is SGHNT, CDR2 YYREEE (reference sequence). The DNA of the CDR3 is TGTGCCAGCAGCTTGGTCCAGGGCGCGTTTTATGGCTACACCTTC. Its protein is CASSLVQGAFYGYTF.

V gene TRBV7-9 combines with J gene TRBJ1-2; a weak D match, TRBD1 (5 bases). Trimming stripped 5 bases from V and 4 bases from J, with 17 bases between. The germline V gene has CDR1 SEHNR and CDR2 FQNEAQ (reference sequence). CDR3 length equals 15 residues. As DNA, the CDR3 is TGTGCCAGCAGCACACGTCAGGGTATCCCCTATGGCTACACCTTC. This codes for CASSTRQGIPYGYTF.

This clone has only one observation. V gene TRBV5-6 combines with J gene TRBJ2-7; D is possibly TRBD1 (6 bases). Germline V gene sequence: CDR1 SGHDT, CDR2 YYEEEE. V was trimmed by 2 bases and J by 3 bases, leaving 12 bases between them. The CDR3 spans 14 residues. This CDR3 is CASSFTRTDYEQYF. As DNA, the CDR3 is TGTGCCAGCAGCTTTACTCGGACAGACTACGAGCAGTACTTC.

This clone was picked up one time. The CDR3 DNA reads as TGCGCCAGCAGCGACGCGTGGGGCCGGGGGGATACGCAGTATTTT. It encodes CASSDAWGRGDTQYF. V gene TRBV5-1 combines with J gene TRBJ2-3, with D perhaps TRBD2 (6 bases). Germline lookup yields CDR1 SGHRS and CDR2 YFSETQ. The CDR3 sequence is 15 residues long. Trimming removed 4 bases from V and 6 bases from J, with 18 bases in between.

The genes are TRBV5-6 and TRBJ1-6; maybe TRBD1 (6 bases). The V end was cut by 4 bases, the J end by 3 bases, with 14 bases between. Germline loops: CDR1 SGHDT, CDR2 YYEEEE. The CDR3 consists of 16 residues. For the CDR3, the DNA is TGTGCCAGCAGCCGGGACGGACAGATCTATAATTCACCCCTCCACTTT. This encodes CASSRDGQIYNSPLHF.

The chain carries TRBV30 and TRBJ2-2; a possible D gene is TRBD2 (7 bases). Germline CDR1 reads GTSNPN; CDR2 reads SVGIG (reference sequence). V was pared by 2 bases and J by 5 bases, with 15 bases between. This CDR3 is 15 amino acids long. The CDR3 DNA is TGTGCCTGGAGTTTCGGGGGGCGCTTGACCGGGGAGCTGTTTTTT. It translates to CAWSFGGRLTGELFF.

The chain links TRBV27 to TRBJ1-1; no clear D gene. CDR1 is MNHEY and CDR2 is SMNVEV in the germline V gene (reference sequence). This CDR3 has 13 residues. Trimming left V 5 bases short and J 0 bases short, with 7 bases between. CDR3 coding DNA: TGTGCCAGCAGTCCACAGATGAACACTGAAGCTTTCTTT. Translated, it gives CASSPQMNTEAFF.

The chain joins TRBV4-3 to TRBJ2-1, with 8 nucleotides matching TRBD2. This CDR3 has 14 amino acids. CDR1 and CDR2 (germline): LGHNA, YSLEER. J was trimmed by 7 bases and V by 0 bases; bases with no gene match: 2. This CDR3 is CASSQERGGNEQFF. The CDR3 DNA reads as TGCGCCAGCAGCCAAGAACGGGGGGGGAATGAGCAGTTCTTC.

The chain uses TRBV14 and TRBJ2-5; 7 positions match TRBD2. The germline V gene has CDR1 SGHDN and CDR2 FVKESK. The CDR3 runs 16 residues. V lost 4 bases and J lost 7; bases outside the gene matches: 15. CDR3 sequence: CASSPSRAGAVGTQYF. CDR3 nucleotides: TGTGCCAGCAGCCCCAGCCGGGCGGGAGCGGTCGGGACCCAGTACTTC.

The rearrangement joins TRBV6-5 to TRBJ2-7, with 7 bases fitting TRBD1. Trimming removed 10 bases from V and 4 bases from J; junction bases left unmatched: 7. Germline loops: CDR1 MNHEY, CDR2 SVGAGI. This CDR3 is 12 amino acids long. The CDR3 loop reads CATKQGKYEQYF. The CDR3 DNA follows: TGTGCCACCAAACAGGGGAAATACGAGCAGTACTTC.

V is TRBV6-2 or TRBV6-3 and J is TRBJ1-5, with D possibly TRBD1 on 6 matching bases. The CDR3 is 15 amino acids. The germline V and J ends were trimmed by 6 bases and 2 bases, with 14 bases remaining between them. Germline V gene lookup returns CDR1 MNHEY and CDR2 SVGEGT. The CDR3 region is CASRYRGARNQPQHF. CDR3 coding DNA: TGTGCCAGCAGGTACCGGGGGGCACGCAATCAGCCCCAGCATTTT.

The chain has TRBV7-8 and TRBJ1-2; TRBD1 might be the D (5 bases). Trimming removed 6 bases from V and 2 bases from J, with 10 bases in between. Per the germline V gene, CDR1 is SGHVS and CDR2 is FQNEAQ. The CDR3 covers 13 residues. CDR3 amino acids: CASSGQGNYGYTF. In DNA, the CDR3 is TGTGCCAGCAGTGGGCAGGGCAACTATGGCTACACCTTC.

This chain connects TRBV7-2 to TRBJ1-2; 9 bases align to TRBD1. CDR1 is SGHTA, CDR2 FQGNSA, per germline. V was pared by 5 bases and J by 5 bases, with 12 bases of the junction left unmatched. The CDR3 contains 16 residues. CDR3 in DNA: TGTGCCAGCAGCACCCAACAGGGGGCGCGCCTGTATGGCTACACCTTC. Its translation is CASSTQQGARLYGYTF.

For the CDR3, the DNA is TGTGCCAGCATGACCGGACCCAGCGGCTACGAGCAGTACTTC. Protein sequence: CASMTGPSGYEQYF. The chain recombines TRBV2 with TRBJ2-7; maybe TRBD2 (5 bases). CDR3 size: 14 residues. The V gene lost 7 bases and the J gene lost 3 bases, with 16 bases spanning the gap. In germline, CDR1 is SNHLY, CDR2 FYNNEI.

The rearrangement joins TRBV3-1 (or the pseudogene TRBV3-2) to TRBJ2-5, with 14 positions matching TRBD2. CDR3 size: 16 residues. Germline trimming cut 5 bases from V and 4 bases from J; bases unmatched to any gene: 6. Germline V lookup: CDR1 LGHDT, CDR2 YNNKEL (reference sequence). This CDR3 reads CASSDSTSGGAETQYF. The CDR3 coding sequence is TGTGCCAGCAGCGACTCGACTAGCGGGGGGGCAGAGACCCAGTACTTC.

The count of this clone is one. The chain joins TRBV18 to TRBJ1-1; TRBD1 might be the D (6 bases). V gave up 3 bases and J gave up 0 bases, with 11 bases separating them. The CDR3 consists of 15 residues. Per the germline V gene, CDR1 is KGHSH and CDR2 is LQKENI. The DNA of the CDR3 is TGTGCCAGCTCACCCTCGACAGGCATGAACACTGAAGCTTTCTTT. It is translated as CASSPSTGMNTEAFF. The full variable domain, completed using reference TRBV18 and TRBJ1-1, is NAGVMQNPRHLVRRRGQEARLRCSPMKGHSHVYWYRQLPEEGLKFMVYLQKENIIDESGMPKERFSAEFPKEGPSILRIQQVVRGDSAAYFCASSPSTGMNTEAFFGQGTRLTVV.

This rearrangement joins TRBV3-1 (or the pseudogene TRBV3-2) to TRBJ2-3, with D possibly TRBD2 on 6 matching bases. From germline, CDR1 is LGHDT and CDR2 YNNKEL (reference sequence). Deletions cut 4 bases from V and 9 bases from J, with 11 bases between. The CDR3 totals 12 residues. Here the CDR3 reads CASSPPGETQYF. CDR3 DNA: TGTGCCAGCAGCCCCCCGGGGGAGACGCAGTATTTT.

The chain combines TRBV7-2 with TRBJ2-1, with D perhaps matching TRBD2 (5 bases). The CDR3 totals 15 residues. V dropped 5 bases and J dropped 0 bases, with 11 bases sitting between them. Germline V gene data show CDR1 as SGHTA and CDR2 as FQGNSA. The CDR3 region is CASSPLGSSYNEQFF. CDR3 DNA: TGTGCCAGCAGCCCCCTAGGGAGCTCCTACAATGAGCAGTTCTTC.

The genes are TRBV7-3 and TRBJ2-1; a weak D match, TRBD1 (5 bases). The germline V gene has CDR1 SGHTA and CDR2 FQGTGA. Trimming cost V 8 bases and J 1 base, with 12 bases left between them. The CDR3 totals 14 residues. This chain's CDR3 is CASSQGWSYNEQFF. CDR3 nucleotide sequence: TGTGCCAGCTCCCAGGGTTGGTCCTACAATGAGCAGTTCTTC.

J is TRBJ2-1 and V is TRBV7-3; a possible D gene is TRBD2 (6 bases). Between the trimmed V and J ends, which lost 2 bases and 9 bases, there was a span of 23 bases. The CDR3 has 17 residues. Germline assignment: CDR1 SGHTA and CDR2 FQGTGA. The CDR3 coding sequence is TGTGCCAGCAGCTTAGACTCGGGCGGGGCGAGTTATGGTGAGCAGTTCTTC. It specifies CASSLDSGGASYGEQFF.

The chain employs TRBV19 and TRBJ1-5, with D tentatively TRBD1 (5 bases). Trimming took off 3 bases at V and 0 bases at J, with 9 bases between the two ends. Germline loops: CDR1 LNHDA, CDR2 SQIVND (reference sequence). The CDR3 is made up of 15 amino acids. The CDR3 DNA sequence: TGTGCCAGTAGTATGGGGCAATATAGCAATCAGCCCCAGCATTTT. Translating it yields CASSMGQYSNQPQHF. Complete variable domain (other parts from reference TRBV19 and TRBJ1-5): DGGITQSPKYLFRKEGQNVTLSCEQNLNHDAMYWYRQDPGQGLRLIYYSQIVNDFQKGDIAEGYSVSREKKESFPLTVTSAQKNPTAFYLCASSMGQYSNQPQHFGDGTRLSIL.

V and J are TRBV27 and TRBJ1-5, with no clear D. CDR1 is MNHEY, CDR2 SMNVEV, per germline (reference sequence). Trimming shortened V by 4 bases and J by 7 bases, and 11 bases separated the two germline ends. The CDR3 totals 13 residues. The CDR3: CASSSSSWQPQHF. The CDR3 DNA follows: TGTGCCAGCAGTTCCTCGAGTTGGCAGCCCCAGCATTTT.